One and the same sample provided the 6 T cell receptor beta chains below, sequenced in a study of blood T cell repertoires in COVID-19. This table comes from immunoSEQ multiplex PCR, and its TCRdb copy is limited to in-frame clones, with some not included. The sample holds approximately 230,000 clones, around 82% seen once. Sequencing used peripheral blood. These TCRs come from a man of 80 years or more with acute or convalescent COVID-19.

This clone was counted a single time. The chain is built from TRBV6-4 and TRBJ1-5; the D is unclear. The germline V and J ends were trimmed by 3 bases and 9 bases, with 12 bases remaining between them. CDR1 MRHNA and CDR2 SNTAGT come from the germline V gene. This CDR3 contains 13 residues. The CDR3 region is CASSDYEGGPQHF. The CDR3 DNA is TGTGCCAGCAGTGATTATGAGGGTGGGCCCCAGCATTTT.

The chain recombines TRBV28 with TRBJ2-7; tentative D call: TRBD2 (6 bases). The length of the CDR3 is 14 residues. CDR1 and CDR2 from the germline V gene are MDHEN and SYDVKM. With 7 bases removed from V and 1 base from J, the gap between germline ends came to 14 bases. The CDR3 DNA sequence: TGTGCCAGCATTGCAGGTGGGGGGTCCTACGAGCAGTACTTC. Residues: CASIAGGGSYEQYF.

This sequence joins TRBV3-1 (or the pseudogene TRBV3-2) and TRBJ2-1; 8 bases are shared with TRBD2. Germline CDR1 and CDR2: LGHDT and YNNKEL (reference sequence). V gave up 0 bases and J gave up 6 bases; unmatched junction bases: 7. The CDR3 runs 16 residues. The CDR3 DNA follows: TGTGCCAGCAGCCAAGACCCCAGCGGGAGAGCCAATGAGCAGTTCTTC. As protein: CASSQDPSGRANEQFF.

A few counts support this clone. The rearrangement joins TRBV6-1 to TRBJ2-5; perhaps TRBD2 as D (6 bases). This CDR3 spans 14 amino acids. The V end was cut by 3 bases, the J end by 4 bases, with 12 bases between. CDR1 and CDR2 from the germline V gene are MNHNS and SASEGT. The CDR3 protein is CASSERGPLETQYF. As DNA, the CDR3 is TGTGCCAGCAGTGAGCGGGGCCCACTAGAGACCCAGTACTTC.

This clone is a singleton in its sample. The chain employs TRBV27 and TRBJ2-2; TRBD1 agrees at 10 bases. The CDR3 has 16 residues. CDR1 MNHEY and CDR2 SMNVEV come from the germline V gene (reference sequence). Unmatched junction bases numbered 5, after V lost 2 bases and J lost 5 bases. The CDR3, as DNA: TGTGCCAGCAGTTTAAGTCGGGACAGGGGAACCGGGGAGCTGTTTTTT. Protein sequence: CASSLSRDRGTGELFF.

This clone has a handful of counts. The chain recombines TRBV13 with TRBJ2-7; no clear D gene. The CDR3 extends over 11 amino acids. CDR1 and CDR2 from the germline V gene are PRHDT and FYEKMQ (reference sequence). Trimming took off 4 bases at V and 3 bases at J, with 4 bases between the two ends. The CDR3 region is CASSSYYEQYF. In DNA form, the CDR3 reads TGTGCCAGCAGCTCTTACTACGAGCAGTACTTC.